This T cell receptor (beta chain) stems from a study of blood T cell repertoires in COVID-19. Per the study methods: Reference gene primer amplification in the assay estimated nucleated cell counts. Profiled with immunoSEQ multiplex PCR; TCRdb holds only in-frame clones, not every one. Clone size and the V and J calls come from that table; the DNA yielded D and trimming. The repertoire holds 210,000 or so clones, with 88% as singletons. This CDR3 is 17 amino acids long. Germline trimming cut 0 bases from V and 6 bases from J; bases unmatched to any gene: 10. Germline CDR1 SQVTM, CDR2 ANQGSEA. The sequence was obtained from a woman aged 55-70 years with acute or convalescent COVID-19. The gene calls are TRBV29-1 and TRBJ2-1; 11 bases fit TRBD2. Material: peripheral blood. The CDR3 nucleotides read TGCAGCGTTGAAGATAATCCTAGCGGGAGGAACGTCAATGAGCAGTTCTTC. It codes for CSVEDNPSGRNVNEQFF.